These 17 T cell receptor beta chains were sequenced from one sample in a study of T cells after posttransplantation cyclophosphamide. TCRdb keeps only in-frame clones here, not all; method: immunoSEQ multiplex PCR. This sample carries about 30,000 clones and no singletons, and around 2.5% goes to the top ten. The sample consisted of PBMCs. The receptors were gathered from a woman aged 55 to 70 in good health, CMV-negative, and a related stem cell transplant donor.

This clone was observed at least ten times. The CDR3: CASSTTRGVDEQYF. Written as DNA, the CDR3 is TGTGCCAGCTCAACAACGAGGGGTGTCGACGAGCAGTACTTC. This rearrangement joins TRBV18 to TRBJ2-7; tentatively, D is TRBD1 or TRBD2 (5 bases each). CDR3 length: 14 amino acids. Germline V CDR1 and CDR2: KGHSH, LQKENI. V lost 5 bases, J lost 5 bases, and 16 bases lay in between.

The chain recombines TRBV7-3 with TRBJ2-2; 7 bases map to TRBD1. The germline V gene encodes CDR1 SGHTA and CDR2 FQGTGA. Trimming removed 2 bases from V and 7 bases from J; junction bases left unmatched: 4. The CDR3 has 14 residues. This CDR3 reads CASSLDRVVGELFF. The CDR3 DNA follows: TGTGCCAGCAGCTTAGACAGGGTAGTCGGGGAGCTGTTTTTT.

This clone was seen repeatedly, ten times or more. V gene TRBV28 combines with J gene TRBJ1-2; D is unclear. Germline values: CDR1 MDHEN, CDR2 SYDVKM. The V end lost 6 bases, the J end lost 7 bases, and 15 bases lay between the germline ends. This CDR3 region has 13 residues. CDR3 DNA sequence: TGTGCCAGCAGACTAACTCCCATCTCTGGCTACACCTTC. Protein: CASRLTPISGYTF.

The DNA for the CDR3 is TGCAGTGCTCCAACAGGGTGGTCCCAGTACTTC. As protein: CSAPTGWSQYF. The chain recombines TRBV20-1 with TRBJ2-5, with D possibly being TRBD1 (6 bases). The CDR3 sequence is 11 residues long. Germline CDR1 DFQATT, CDR2 SNEGSKA (reference sequence). Trimming removed 5 bases from V and 9 bases from J, with 13 bases in between.

This clone has ten or more counts. The V gene is TRBV6-5, the J gene TRBJ2-1; tentative D call: TRBD1 (5 bases). This CDR3 has 13 amino acids. The V gene's germline CDR1 is MNHEY and CDR2 SVGAGI. The ends were cut back, 7 bases at V and 7 bases at J, with 14 bases in the middle. CDR3 region: CASTTQGRNEQFF. The CDR3 region has the DNA TGTGCCAGCACCACTCAGGGCAGAAATGAGCAGTTCTTC.

This clone was observed at least ten times. The J gene is TRBJ2-2, the V gene TRBV18; TRBD1 agrees at 12 bases. Germline CDR1 KGHSH, CDR2 LQKENI. CDR3 length: 16 residues. The J segment lost 7 bases and the V segment lost 2 bases, leaving 5 bases of the junction unmatched. CDR3 DNA: TGTGCCAGCTCACCAATGGGACAGGGGGCCGGCGGGGAGCTGTTTTTT. It translates to CASSPMGQGAGGELFF.

This clone was counted many times. The rearrangement uses TRBV4-2 and TRBJ2-1; tentative D call: TRBD1 (5 bases). CDR1 and CDR2 (germline): LGHNA, YNFKEQ. V lost 4 bases and J lost 3, with 16 bases in between. The CDR3 totals 16 residues. The CDR3 reads CASSPPEGAIYNEQFF. The CDR3 DNA sequence: TGTGCCAGCAGCCCGCCGGAAGGGGCTATCTACAATGAGCAGTTCTTC.

The genes are TRBV7-9 and TRBJ2-3; TRBD2 matches at 8 bases. CDR1 is SEHNR and CDR2 is FQNEAQ in the germline V gene (reference sequence). The CDR3 totals 15 residues. J was trimmed by 4 bases and V by 5 bases; bases with no gene match: 8. CDR3 amino acids: CASSPPGLGADTQYF. The CDR3 coding sequence is TGTGCCAGCAGCCCGCCGGGACTAGGAGCAGATACGCAGTATTTT.

This sequence joins TRBV6-1 and TRBJ1-5; D is possibly TRBD1 (5 bases). Germline V gene sequence: CDR1 MNHNS, CDR2 SASEGT. This CDR3 comprises 16 residues. The ends were cut back, 2 bases at V and 3 bases at J, with 14 bases in the middle. DNA of the CDR3: TGTGCCAGCAGTGAAAAGAGGGGAACGAACAATCAGCCCCAGCATTTT. Translation gives CASSEKRGTNNQPQHF.

This clone occurred a few times. The chain carries TRBV20-1 and TRBJ1-1, with D perhaps TRBD1 (5 bases). Trimming shortened V by 5 bases and J by 7 bases, and 11 bases separated the two germline ends. The germline V gene encodes CDR1 DFQATT and CDR2 SNEGSKA (reference sequence). This CDR3 spans 11 amino acids. The CDR3 region has the DNA TGCAGTGCTCGCCCGGGACTTGAAGCTTTCTTT. Residues: CSARPGLEAFF.

This clone was seen more than once but under ten times. The chain has TRBV7-9 and TRBJ1-6; 10 nucleotides line up with TRBD1. The CDR3 is 17 amino acids. V gave up 3 bases and J gave up 10 bases; unmatched junction bases: 12. CDR1 is SEHNR, CDR2 FQNEAQ, per germline (reference sequence). The CDR3 DNA reads TGTGCCAGCAGCTTCGAGACAGGGGGCCTTCCTCGATCACCCCTCCACTTT. Translating gives CASSFETGGLPRSPLHF.

This clone has a handful of counts. This chain joins TRBV7-2 and TRBJ2-3; 7 positions agree with TRBD1. The CDR3 runs to 15 residues. The junction had 8 bases not matched to a gene; V was cut back by 8 bases and J by 0 bases. CDR1 is SGHTA, CDR2 FQGNSA, per germline. The CDR3 is CASLRGGLSTDTQYF. CDR3 in DNA: TGTGCCAGCTTAAGAGGGGGCCTTAGCACAGATACGCAGTATTTT.

In this sample, this clone turned up many times. The junction and the germline gene differ at one end; a read error may be behind it. The V call is TRBV2, the J call TRBJ1-1, with 7 bases fitting TRBD1. This CDR3 is 14 amino acids long. Germline lookup yields CDR1 SNHLY and CDR2 FYNNEI. The CDR3 DNA reads TGTGCCAGCAGTAAAGCGGCAGGGGGGACTGAAGCTTTCTTT. Amino acid sequence: CASSKAAGGTEAFF.

This clone was observed at least ten times. The J gene is TRBJ2-7, the V gene TRBV11-2; maybe TRBD1 (6 bases). There are 13 residues in the CDR3. Per the germline V gene, CDR1 is SGHAT and CDR2 is FQNNGV. V was cut by 3 bases and J by 5 bases, with 11 bases left in between. CDR3 in DNA: TGTGCCAGCAGCTTTACAGGGAAGAACGAGCAGTACTTC. Translation gives CASSFTGKNEQYF. Full variable domain (remainder filled in from reference TRBV11-2 and TRBJ2-7): EAGVAQSPRYKIIEKRQSVAFWCNPISGHATLYWYQQILGQGPKLLIQFQNNGVVDDSQLPKDRFSAERLKGVDSTLKIQPAKLEDSAVYLCASSFTGKNEQYFGPGTRLTVT.

This clone came up many times. The V and J genes are TRBV5-8 and TRBJ2-3; no clear D gene. Per germline, CDR1 SGHTS and CDR2 YDEGEE. The CDR3 runs to 16 residues. Trimming stripped 4 bases from V and 0 bases from J, with 15 bases between. The CDR3 protein is CASSLGRGYSTDTQYF. In nucleotides, the CDR3 is TGTGCCAGCAGCCTAGGAAGAGGATACAGCACAGATACGCAGTATTTT.

This clone was detected many times. This chain links TRBV10-1 with TRBJ1-4; 7 nucleotides line up with TRBD1. Unmatched junction bases numbered 5, after V lost 2 bases and J lost 5 bases. Germline CDR1 is WNHNN and CDR2 is SYGVQD (reference sequence). CDR3 length: 15 residues. Here the CDR3 DNA reads TGCGCCAGCAGTGAGAGTGGAGGGGGCAATGAAAAACTGTTTTTT. Protein sequence: CASSESGGGNEKLFF.

In its sample, this clone was seen many times. J is TRBJ2-1 and V is TRBV7-9, with 12 bases fitting TRBD2. The CDR3 length is 14 residues. The J segment lost 4 bases and the V segment lost 11 bases, leaving 6 bases of the junction unmatched. CDR1 is SEHNR and CDR2 is FQNEAQ in the germline V gene (reference sequence). CDR3 amino acids: CAGLTSGGYNEQFF. In DNA, the CDR3 is TGTGCCGGATTAACTAGCGGGGGGTACAATGAGCAGTTCTTC. The full variable domain, completed using reference TRBV7-9 and TRBJ2-1, is DTGVSQNPRHKITKRGQNVTFRCDPISEHNRLYWYRQTLGQGPEFLTYFQNEAQLEKSRLLSDRFSAERPKGSFSTLEIQRTEQGDSAMYLCAGLTSGGYNEQFFGPGTRLTVL.